The 12 T cell receptor beta chains given below trace back to one sample, sequenced in a study of technical replicates of blood from a few donors. Clones were read by immunoSEQ multiplex PCR, and TCRdb kept only the in-frame ones, dropping some. The sample shows tens of thousands of clones, around 93% of them seen only once. The sequencing sample was made of T cells isolated from PBMCs. Every receptor here comes from a human donor in good health.

The chain employs TRBV6-5 and TRBJ1-3, with D possibly TRBD1 on 5 matching bases. Germline-derived CDR1 and CDR2 are MNHEY and SVGAGI. CDR3 length: 14 amino acids. V dropped 2 bases and J dropped 4 bases, with 9 bases sitting between them. The CDR3 region has the DNA TGTGCCAGCAGTTACGGGACTGGAGGAAACACCATATATTTT. The encoded protein is CASSYGTGGNTIYF.

The V and J genes are TRBV4-1 and TRBJ2-7; possibly TRBD2 for D (5 bases). V was clipped by 4 bases and J by 2 bases, with 21 bases between them. CDR3 size: 17 residues. Germline CDR1 is MGHRA and CDR2 is YSYEKL. Here the CDR3 DNA reads TGCGCCAGCAGCCGAGAGAGGCCGGGAATCGTTCCCTACGAGCAGTACTTC. This sequence encodes CASSRERPGIVPYEQYF.

The chain uses TRBV5-1 and TRBJ2-7; D perhaps matches TRBD1 (6 bases). CDR3 size: 15 residues. Per germline, CDR1 SGHRS and CDR2 YFSETQ. V was shortened by 0 bases and J by 3 bases, with 13 bases between the two germline ends. In nucleotides, the CDR3 is TGCGCCAGCAGCTTGGCCCCCGGGACACACTACGAGCAGTACTTC. Translated, it gives CASSLAPGTHYEQYF.

In this sample, this clone turned up once. V is TRBV10-3 and J is TRBJ1-2; 12 nucleotides match TRBD1. CDR1 ENHRY and CDR2 SYGVKD come from the germline V gene. There are 14 residues in the CDR3. V was clipped by 6 bases and J by 4 bases; unmatched bases: 3. The CDR3 sequence is CAIRGTGGGYGYTF. The CDR3 DNA follows: TGTGCCATCAGGGGGACAGGGGGCGGCTATGGCTACACCTTC.

The rearrangement joins TRBV2 to TRBJ2-7; possibly TRBD1 for D (6 bases). V was pared by 4 bases and J by 5 bases, with 15 bases between. The CDR3 runs to 14 residues. Looked up from germline, CDR1 is SNHLY and CDR2 is FYNNEI. The CDR3 DNA follows: TGTGCCAGCAGTGTGGGCAGGGGCATCAACGAGCAGTACTTC. Its protein is CASSVGRGINEQYF.

This sequence joins TRBV29-1 and TRBJ2-7; no firm D call. The CDR3 is made up of 12 amino acids. V lost 5 bases, J lost 1 base, and 9 bases lay in between. Germline assignment: CDR1 SQVTM and CDR2 ANQGSEA. CDR3 in amino acids: CSVSSGSYEQYF. The DNA for the CDR3 is TGCAGCGTTTCGTCAGGATCCTACGAGCAGTACTTC.

This rearrangement joins TRBV4-2 to TRBJ1-2; TRBD1 matches at 7 bases. The V gene's germline CDR1 is LGHNA and CDR2 YNFKEQ. V dropped 1 base and J dropped 8; count of bases not matched to a gene: 16. CDR3 length: 17 amino acids. CDR3 residues: CASSQGLLRDRIIGYTF. The CDR3 DNA follows: TGTGCCAGCAGCCAAGGTTTACTCCGGGACAGAATTATCGGCTACACCTTC.

The chain combines TRBV7-9 with TRBJ1-2; TRBD1 matches 7 bases. Germline loops: CDR1 SEHNR, CDR2 FQNEAQ (reference sequence). This CDR3 has 15 residues. The ends lost 1 base at V and 4 bases at J; junction bases unmatched: 6. Written as DNA, the CDR3 is TGTGCCAGCAGCTTAGAATTGGCAGGGGGCTATGGCTACACCTTC. As protein: CASSLELAGGYGYTF.

The chain carries TRBV2 and TRBJ1-5; D remains ambiguous. The germline gives CDR1 SNHLY, CDR2 FYNNEI. Trimming took off 4 bases at V and 4 bases at J, with 20 bases between the two ends. The CDR3 has 17 residues. CDR3 region: CASSGLSPPAGNQPQHF. The CDR3 coding sequence is TGTGCCAGCAGTGGTCTCTCTCCTCCGGCGGGGAATCAGCCCCAGCATTTT.

In this sample, this clone turned up a few times. J is TRBJ1-2 and V is TRBV16; D is undetermined. The V end lost 2 bases, the J end lost 5 bases, and 9 bases lay between the germline ends. In germline, CDR1 is KGHSY, CDR2 FQNENV. There are 13 residues in the CDR3. CDR3 sequence reads: CASSQGREYGYTF. The CDR3 DNA is TGTGCCAGCAGCCAAGGACGGGAATATGGCTACACCTTC.

The rearrangement uses TRBV30 and TRBJ1-1, with D possibly TRBD1 on 5 matching bases. CDR3 length: 15 residues. Germline CDR1 reads GTSNPN; CDR2 reads SVGIG (reference sequence). V was clipped by 0 bases and J by 5 bases, with 16 bases between them. In nucleotides, the CDR3 is TGTGCCTGGAGTGTAAAGGGAGGGGTGGCTACTGAAGCTTTCTTT. Amino acids: CAWSVKGGVATEAFF.

The gene calls are TRBV7-9 and TRBJ2-7; 8 positions agree with TRBD2. Germline CDR1 reads SEHNR; CDR2 reads FQNEAQ (reference sequence). The J segment lost 4 bases and the V segment lost 5 bases, leaving 10 bases of the junction unmatched. The CDR3 has 15 amino acids. The CDR3 sequence is CASSAPGLGIYEQYF. The CDR3 nucleotides are TGTGCCAGCAGCGCCCCGGGACTAGGGATTTACGAGCAGTACTTC.